The clone carrying this TCR beta chain appeared once. Through a sample-barcoded 5' primer and a J-beta primer mix, a second PCR was run for roughly 6 to 12 cycles. TCRdb independently ran MiXCR on the 5' RACE reads; one entry per CDR3 protein. The data show 800,000 or so distinct CDR3 sequences, with around 50% seen just once and 15% to 20% held by the top ten. The data belong to a study of blood T cells in healthy people across ages. Each of the donors had around 10 milliliters of peripheral blood drawn into EDTA-treated Vacutainer tubes. This TCR was sampled from an elderly man in good health. Source material: blood.

CDR3 DNA sequence: TGTGCCAGCACCCGGGACAGGGGGCCGGGCGGGGAGCTGTTTTTT. Amino acid sequence: CASTRDRGPGGELFF. This sequence joins TRBV6-6 and TRBJ2-2; 12 positions agree with TRBD1. Germline CDR1 MNHNY, CDR2 SVGAGI (reference sequence). Trimming removed 7 bases from V and 7 bases from J; junction bases left unmatched: 7. The CDR3 has 15 residues.